This is a list of T cell receptor beta chains from one sample in a study of shared clonotypes between healthy human individuals. Assay: immunoSEQ multiplex PCR; the TCRdb copy retains only in-frame clones and omits some. Of some 1.5 million clones detected, 96% appear once; the ten largest clones hold 1.2%. The sequenced sample was naive CD4+ T cells sorted from blood. Receptors originate from a man aged 25 to 40 in good health. Each CDR3 is given with its conserved first and last residue. D genes are given only for firm matches. Size values are once, few and many counts, or a class for expanded clones, and some rows have none.

j_call d_call clone_size v_call cdr3_nt cdr3_aa
TRBJ2-2 . . TRBV15 TGTGCCACCAGCGGGACACCGCTAGGCACCGGGGAGCTGTTTTTT CATSGTPLGTGELFF
TRBJ2-3 . . TRBV18 TGTGCCAGCTCACCAAGGTTGTCGGGCACAGATACGCAGTATTTT CASSPRLSGTDTQYF
TRBJ1-1 . . TRBV15 TGTGCCACCAGCAGGGGTCTGGCGCGACGGTCTGAAGCTTTCTTT CATSRGLARRSEAFF
TRBJ2-2 TRBD2 . TRBV5-1 TGCGCCAGCAGCGCTAGCGGGAGCTCCGGCACCGGGGAGCTGTTTTTT CASSASGSSGTGELFF
TRBJ1-1 . . TRBV7-9 TGTGCCAGCAGCTTAACTTCTTCGGCTTTCTTT CASSLTSSAFF
TRBJ2-7 . once TRBV30 TGTGCCTGGAGTGTAGGGCTATCCTACGAGCAGTACTTC CAWSVGLSYEQYF
TRBJ2-2 . . TRBV7-6 TGTGCCAGCAGCTTAGGAGCCCCGTACACCGGGGAGCTGTTTTTT CASSLGAPYTGELFF
TRBJ2-1 TRBD2 . TRBV11-2 TGTGCCAGCAGCTTAGAACTAGCGGCTAACAATGAGCAGTTCTTC CASSLELAANNEQFF
TRBJ2-7 . . TRBV12-1 TGTGCCAGCAGCACGACCGGACAGGGACGTAACGAGCAGTACTTC CASSTTGQGRNEQYF
TRBJ1-5 TRBD1 . TRBV19 TGTGCCAGTAGTACTCTCCCGGGACAGGGTCAGCCCCAGCATTTT CASSTLPGQGQPQHF
TRBJ1-2 TRBD1 . TRBV19 TGTGCCAGTCATGCATCCGACAGGGCCTATGGCTACACCTTC CASHASDRAYGYTF
TRBJ1-1 . . TRBV28 TGTGCCAGCAGTTTTCGTGACATGGAAGCTTTCTTT CASSFRDMEAFF
TRBJ1-1 . . TRBV4-1 TGCGCCAGCAGCCAAGACGCCCAGGTTATGAACACTGAAGCTTTCTTT CASSQDAQVMNTEAFF
TRBJ2-7 . . TRBV28 TGTGCCAGCCCCCCAGCCGGGGCCAGAGGGTACGAGCAGTACTTC CASPPAGARGYEQYF
TRBJ2-7 . . TRBV4-1 TGCGCCAGCAGCCAAACTCGGGACTTAACTGGCGAGCAGTACTTC CASSQTRDLTGEQYF
TRBJ1-5 . . TRBV19 TGTGCCAGTAGTAGGGCAGGGCCAGGGAATCAGCCCCAGCATTTT CASSRAGPGNQPQHF
TRBJ2-1 . once TRBV11-2 TGTGCCAGCAGCTCCCGACCAAATTCCTACAATGAGCAGTTCTTC CASSSRPNSYNEQFF
TRBJ2-6 . . TRBV6-5 TGTGCCAGCAGCTTAACTGGGGCCAACGTCCTGACTTTC CASSLTGANVLTF
TRBJ2-2 . . TRBV6-1 TGTGCCGGAGGGCCCACAGCGGATAACACCGGGGAGCTGTTTTTT CAGGPTADNTGELFF
TRBJ2-5 . . TRBV18 TGTGCCAGCTCACCTCCTACGGGACGGCTGGTGGAGACCCAGTACTTC CASSPPTGRLVETQYF
TRBJ1-3 . . TRBV18 TGTGCCAGCTCAAGCGGAAACACCATATATTTT CASSSGNTIYF
TRBJ2-1 . . TRBV7-9 TGTGCCAGCAGCCCACCGGGGGACTCCTACAATGAGCAGTTCTTC CASSPPGDSYNEQFF
TRBJ2-1 TRBD2 . TRBV7-2 TGTGCCAGCGGGGGAGTAGCGGGAGTTGGTGAGCAGTTCTTC CASGGVAGVGEQFF
TRBJ2-1 . . TRBV6-5 TGTGCCAGCAGTTATGAGGGTTACAATGAGCAGTTCTTC CASSYEGYNEQFF
TRBJ1-1 . . TRBV5-6 TGTGCCAGCAGCAGGGACTCCCTTGACGTCGCTTTCTTT CASSRDSLDVAFF
TRBJ1-4 . . TRBV28 TGTGCCAGCAGTTTTGTGGGGGGCGCTTATGAAAAACTGTTTTTT CASSFVGGAYEKLFF